This T cell receptor beta chain comes out of a study of beta chain features in type 1 diabetes. Study observations and caveats: Type 1 diabetes patients had moderately but significantly shorter TCRB CDR3s in all four CD4+ subsets.

Only a few counts were recorded for this clone. Antigen specificity is unknown. V lost 5 bases to trimming and J lost 0 bases, with 10 bases between them. Per germline, CDR1 SEHNR and CDR2 FQNEAQ (reference sequence). CDR3 length: 14 residues. The isolated RNA, all of it, was reverse transcribed, so expressed TCRB transcripts were what got sequenced. Assay: immunoSEQ multiplex PCR; the TCRdb copy retains only in-frame clones and omits some. The sample shows around 160,000 clones, roughly 9% of them seen only once. The TCR originated in a woman between 25 and 40 years old with type 1 diabetes. The sample was central memory CD4+ T cells from blood. The chain couples TRBV7-9 to TRBJ1-2; perhaps TRBD1 as D (6 bases). CDR3 bases: TGTGCCAGCAGCAGTACAGGGTCTAACTATGGCTACACCTTC. This encodes CASSSTGSNYGYTF. The full variable domain, rest sourced from reference TRBV7-9 and TRBJ1-2, is DTGVSQNPRHKITKRGQNVTFRCDPISEHNRLYWYRQTLGQGPEFLTYFQNEAQLEKSRLLSDRFSAERPKGSFSTLEIQRTEQGDSAMYLCASSSTGSNYGYTFGSGTRLTVV.